Here is one TCR beta chain with its context. Enrolment of Seattle patients took place during active infection, and they were followed longitudinally. The entry originates in a study of blood T cell repertoires in COVID-19. Background on the study: COVID-19 samples from acute and convalescent phases originated in the United States, Italy and Spain. PBMCs, B-cell-depleted T cells, or T cells provided the cDNA or gDNA that made up the material.

Per the authors' pipeline: Amplification from reference gene primers served as the basis for estimated nucleated cell counts. Assay used: immunoSEQ multiplex PCR; TCRdb lists only in-frame clones, some missing. V and J calls and clone size are as listed in that table; D and trimming were resolved from the DNA. The sample gives 210,000 or so clones, roughly 80% of which show up once; roughly 7.6% is in the top ten. The V segment lost 1 base and the J segment 12 bases; nucleotides outside the gene matches: 16. Looked up from germline, CDR1 is SGHRS and CDR2 is YFSETQ. CDR3 size: 16 residues. The chain joins TRBV5-1 to TRBJ2-1; TRBD2 matches 7 bases. This clonotype originated in a woman at least 80 years old with COVID-19, enrolled during active disease. Sequenced input: peripheral blood. The CDR3 spells CASSLTAGGYDNPQFF. DNA of the CDR3: TGCGCCAGCAGCTTGACCGCCGGGGGGTACGATAACCCGCAGTTCTTC. The full variable domain, completed using reference TRBV5-1 and TRBJ2-1, is KAGVTQTPRYLIKTRGQQVTLSCSPISGHRSVSWYQQTPGQGLQFLFEYFSETQRNKGNFPGRFSGRQFSNSRSEMNVSTLELGDSALYLCASSLTAGGYDNPQFFGPGTRLTVL.